The rows below give T cell receptor beta chains drawn from one sample of a study of T cells in localized non-small cell lung cancer. Method: immunoSEQ multiplex PCR; TCRdb's copy keeps in-frame clones and lacks some. The table includes around 1,800 clones, approximately 25% detected once. The sample was normal lung tissue next to the tumor, taken before any cancer treatment. The receptors were gathered from a male donor aged 60 or older with stage II squamous cell lung carcinoma. CDR3s include the opening cysteine and the closing phenylalanine or tryptophan.

V: TRBV15; J: TRBJ1-5; CDR3: CATSRDLTSSSNQPQHF
V: TRBV18; J: TRBJ2-3; CDR3: CASSPVLDWVYF
V: TRBV29-1; J: TRBJ1-2; CDR3: CSVEQPTNYGYTF
V: TRBV11-3; J: TRBJ2-3; CDR3: CASSFGRAFRTDTQYF
V: TRBV11-3; J: TRBJ1-1; CDR3: CASSPLTGADTEAFF
V: TRBV11-3; J: TRBJ1-2; CDR3: CASRLVGSKGYGYTF
V: TRBV6-8; J: TRBJ1-1; CDR3: CASSVYTGFTEAFF
V: TRBV28; J: TRBJ1-2; CDR3: CASSLGQGGPLNGYTF
V: TRBV11-3; J: TRBJ2-6; CDR3: CASSEGLADGANVLTF
V: TRBV19; J: TRBJ1-2; CDR3: CASSWGGRGGGYTF
V: TRBV28; J: TRBJ1-2; CDR3: CASSLWEAGYTF
V: TRBV11-3; J: TRBJ2-3; CDR3: CASSVQGGTDTQYF
V: TRBV11-3; J: TRBJ2-1; CDR3: CASSHPRETWNNEQFF
V: TRBV15; J: TRBJ1-2; CDR3: CATSREGRNYGYTF
V: TRBV12-5; J: TRBJ1-5; CDR3: CASGRQGIGQPQHF
V: TRBV9; J: TRBJ2-5; CDR3: CASRLQEKQETQYF
V: TRBV6-8; J: TRBJ1-2; CDR3: CASSYSVDKGGYTF
V: TRBV15; J: TRBJ1-2; CDR3: CATSRGQVNYGYTF
V: TRBV5-1; J: TRBJ2-5; CDR3: CASSSEVAWETQYF
V: TRBV14; J: TRBJ1-1; CDR3: CASGEEGGTEAFF
V: TRBV19; J: TRBJ1-5; CDR3: CASSIPFLGGSNQPQHF
V: TRBV19; J: TRBJ1-1; CDR3: CASIPQGQGVIRTEAFF
V: TRBV9; J: TRBJ2-7; CDR3: CASSPWGRGTYEQYF
V: TRBV11-3; J: TRBJ1-5; CDR3: CASNTGGGRQPQHF
V: TRBV6-7; J: TRBJ1-6; CDR3: CASSPGQGRSLHF
V: TRBV6-8; J: TRBJ1-4; CDR3: CASSWGGRFEKLFF
V: TRBV7-2; J: TRBJ2-3; CDR3: CASHLGSSGITDTQYF
V: TRBV1; J: TRBJ2-5; CDR3: CTSSHTLQGPGYQETQYF
V: TRBV11-3; J: TRBJ1-1; CDR3: CASSFSEGGFNTEAFF
V: TRBV19; J: TRBJ2-5; CDR3: CASSILETGAETQYF
V: TRBV9; J: TRBJ2-3; CDR3: CASSSLGTSGGAPDTQYF
V: TRBV19; J: TRBJ1-2; CDR3: CASTGTLANYGYTF